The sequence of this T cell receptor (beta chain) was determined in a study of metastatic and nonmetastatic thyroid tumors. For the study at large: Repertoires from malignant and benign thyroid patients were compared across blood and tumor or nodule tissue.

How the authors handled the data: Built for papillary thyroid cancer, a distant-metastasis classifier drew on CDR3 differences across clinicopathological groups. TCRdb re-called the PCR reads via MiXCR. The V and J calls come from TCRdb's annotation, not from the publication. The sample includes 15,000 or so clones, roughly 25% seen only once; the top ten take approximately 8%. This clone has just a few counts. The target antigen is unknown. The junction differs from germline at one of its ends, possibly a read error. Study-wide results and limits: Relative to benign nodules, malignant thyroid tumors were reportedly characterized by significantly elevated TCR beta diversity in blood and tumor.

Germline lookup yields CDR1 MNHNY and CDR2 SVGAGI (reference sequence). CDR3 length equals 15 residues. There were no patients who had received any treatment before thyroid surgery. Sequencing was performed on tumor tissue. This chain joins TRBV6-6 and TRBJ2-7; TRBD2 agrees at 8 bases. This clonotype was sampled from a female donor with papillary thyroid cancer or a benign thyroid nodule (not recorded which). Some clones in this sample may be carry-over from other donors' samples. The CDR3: CAISYSIAGSYEQYF. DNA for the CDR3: TGTGCCATCAGTTACTCGATAGCGGGGTCCTACGAGCAGTACTTC.